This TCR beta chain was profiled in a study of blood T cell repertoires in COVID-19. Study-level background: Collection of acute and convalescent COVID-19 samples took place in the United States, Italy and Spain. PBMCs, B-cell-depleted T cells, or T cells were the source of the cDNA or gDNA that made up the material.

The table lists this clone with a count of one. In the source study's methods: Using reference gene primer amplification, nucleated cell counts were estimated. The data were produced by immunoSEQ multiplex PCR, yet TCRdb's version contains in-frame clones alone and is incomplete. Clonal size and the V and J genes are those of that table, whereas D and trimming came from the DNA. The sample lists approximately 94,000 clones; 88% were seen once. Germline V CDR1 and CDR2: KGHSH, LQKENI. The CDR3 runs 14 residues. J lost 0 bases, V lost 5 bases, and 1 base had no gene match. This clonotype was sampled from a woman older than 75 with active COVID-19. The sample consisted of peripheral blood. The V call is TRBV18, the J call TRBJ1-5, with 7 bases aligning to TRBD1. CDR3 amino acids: CASSDRASNQPQHF. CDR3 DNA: TGTGCCAGCTCAGACAGGGCTAGCAATCAGCCCCAGCATTTT. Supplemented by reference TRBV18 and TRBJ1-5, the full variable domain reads NAGVMQNPRHLVRRRGQEARLRCSPMKGHSHVYWYRQLPEEGLKFMVYLQKENIIDESGMPKERFSAEFPKEGPSILRIQQVVRGDSAAYFCASSDRASNQPQHFGDGTRLSIL.